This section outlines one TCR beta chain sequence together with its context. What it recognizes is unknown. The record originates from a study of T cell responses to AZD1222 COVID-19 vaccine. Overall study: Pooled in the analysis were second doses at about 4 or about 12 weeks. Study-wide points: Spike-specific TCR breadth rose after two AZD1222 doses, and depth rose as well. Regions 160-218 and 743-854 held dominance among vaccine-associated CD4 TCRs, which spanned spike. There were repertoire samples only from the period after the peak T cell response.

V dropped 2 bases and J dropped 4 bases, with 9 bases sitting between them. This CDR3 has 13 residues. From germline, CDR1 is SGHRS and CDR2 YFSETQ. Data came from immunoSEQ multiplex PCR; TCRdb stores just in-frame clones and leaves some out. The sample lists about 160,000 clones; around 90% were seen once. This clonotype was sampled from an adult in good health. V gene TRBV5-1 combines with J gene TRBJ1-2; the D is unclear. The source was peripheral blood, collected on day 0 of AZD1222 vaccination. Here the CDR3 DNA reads TGCGCCAGCAGCTTTACGGGGAGCTATGGCTACACCTTC. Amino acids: CASSFTGSYGYTF.